One sample yielded the 22 T cell receptor beta chains listed below, sequenced in a study of beta chain features in type 1 diabetes. Findings and limits, study-wide: Type 1 diabetes patients had moderately but significantly shorter TCRB CDR3s in all four CD4+ subsets.

What was sequenced were expressed TCRB transcripts, since all of the isolated RNA had been reverse transcribed. The assay was immunoSEQ multiplex PCR, and TCRdb's table has in-frame clones only and misses some. The sample includes some 660,000 clones, roughly 13% of them seen just once. Antigens of these TCRs are unknown. Input material: naive CD4+ T cells from blood. Receptor source: a man younger than 35 with type 1 diabetes.

V and J are TRBV7-9 and TRBJ1-1; no reliable D call. Trimming left V 4 bases short and J 10 bases short, with 10 bases between. CDR1 SEHNR and CDR2 FQNEAQ come from the germline V gene (reference sequence). This CDR3 has 11 amino acids. The CDR3 DNA follows: TGTGCCAGCAGCTCTCGGCGGGGAGCTTTCTTT. Translating gives CASSSRRGAFF.

The V and J genes are TRBV7-2 and TRBJ2-1; D unresolved. Between the trimmed V and J ends, which lost 1 base and 12 bases, there was a span of 7 bases. The CDR3 is made up of 11 amino acids. Germline V lookup: CDR1 SGHTA, CDR2 FQGNSA. CDR3: CASSLVYRQFF. In DNA form, the CDR3 reads TGTGCCAGCAGCTTAGTGTACAGGCAGTTCTTC.

The rearrangement links TRBV5-1 to TRBJ1-4; D not resolved. V was pared by 4 bases and J by 6 bases, with 16 bases between. The length of the CDR3 is 15 residues. CDR1 and CDR2 from the germline V gene are SGHRS and YFSETQ. DNA of the CDR3: TGCGCCAGCAGCCGTGGACCCATCGGGGATGAAAAACTGTTTTTT. As protein: CASSRGPIGDEKLFF.

The chain carries TRBV5-1 and TRBJ2-1; maybe TRBD1 (6 bases). Between the trimmed V and J ends, which lost 2 bases and 1 base, there was a span of 16 bases. The CDR3 is 17 residues long. Germline V gene sequence: CDR1 SGHRS, CDR2 YFSETQ. The CDR3 protein is CASSLGTPDPSYNEQFF. The CDR3 DNA reads as TGCGCCAGCAGCTTAGGGACACCGGATCCATCCTACAATGAGCAGTTCTTC.

The chain uses TRBV30 and TRBJ2-7; D gene ambiguous. CDR3 length: 12 amino acids. Germline CDR1 reads GTSNPN; CDR2 reads SVGIG (reference sequence). Trimming removed 2 bases from V and 7 bases from J, with 12 bases in between. As DNA, the CDR3 is TGTGCCTGGAGTCGAGGCGTCCGGGAGCAGTACTTC. This codes for CAWSRGVREQYF.

V usage is TRBV5-1 and J usage is TRBJ2-1; the D call may be TRBD1 or TRBD2 (5 bases each). CDR3 length: 17 amino acids. Trimming took 4 bases from V and 0 from J, leaving 17 bases between them. Germline V gene lookup returns CDR1 SGHRS and CDR2 YFSETQ. CDR3: CASSPRAGSFSYNEQFF. The CDR3 bases are TGCGCCAGCAGCCCGCGGGCAGGGTCTTTCTCCTACAATGAGCAGTTCTTC.

The rearrangement joins TRBV5-1 to TRBJ2-1, with 7 nucleotides matching TRBD2. Trimming at V came to 1 base and at J to 2 bases, leaving 12 bases not matched to a gene. The CDR3 runs 18 residues. CDR1 is SGHRS, CDR2 YFSETQ, per germline. The CDR3 DNA reads as TGCGCCAGCAGCTTGCATCATCAGGCGGGAGTTGCCTACAATGAGCAGTTCTTC. Protein: CASSLHHQAGVAYNEQFF.

The chain is built from TRBV5-4 and TRBJ2-5; TRBD1 aligns across 8 bases. V lost 3 bases and J lost 3; bases outside the gene matches: 7. The germline gives CDR1 SGHNT, CDR2 YYREEE (reference sequence). This CDR3 region has 15 residues. CDR3 DNA: TGTGCCAGCAGCTCTAAGGACAGGGTCAAAGAGACCCAGTACTTC. Its translation is CASSSKDRVKETQYF.

In this sample, this clone turned up a few times. The chain employs TRBV5-1 and TRBJ2-5; no definite D call. The CDR3 is 13 residues long. V was pared by 4 bases and J by 2 bases, with 9 bases between. Per the germline V gene, CDR1 is SGHRS and CDR2 is YFSETQ. CDR3 loop: CASSVEQQETQYF. The CDR3 region has the DNA TGCGCCAGCAGCGTCGAGCAACAAGAGACCCAGTACTTC.

V usage is TRBV29-1 and J usage is TRBJ2-7; weak D call: TRBD1 (6 bases). Germline loops: CDR1 SQVTM, CDR2 ANQGSEA. Trimming took off 6 bases at V and 7 bases at J, with 13 bases between the two ends. CDR3 length equals 11 residues. In DNA form, the CDR3 reads TGCAGCGTCATTGGGGGCTGGGAGCAGTACTTC. It codes for CSVIGGWEQYF.

The chain has TRBV9 and TRBJ2-2; TRBD1 matches 12 bases. This CDR3 has 18 residues. After removal of 0 bases from V and 7 bases from J, the junction contained 10 bases not matched to a gene. CDR1 and CDR2 (germline): SGDLS, YYNGEE. CDR3 nucleotide sequence: TGTGCCAGCAGCGTAGAACCCCCGGGACAGGGGGCGAACGGGGAGCTGTTTTTT. It encodes CASSVEPPGQGANGELFF.

The rearrangement joins TRBV6-5 to TRBJ2-7; TRBD2 agrees at 8 bases. Germline V gene data show CDR1 as MNHEY and CDR2 as SVGAGI. This CDR3 region has 15 residues. J gave up 4 bases and V 5 bases, and 10 bases lay outside the gene matches. As DNA, the CDR3 is TGTGCCAGCAGTCGCGCCCCGACTAGCGCGTACGAGCAGTACTTC. Residues: CASSRAPTSAYEQYF.

V is TRBV30 and J is TRBJ1-5; no definite D call. In germline, CDR1 is GTSNPN, CDR2 SVGIG (reference sequence). Trimming removed 2 bases at V and 0 bases at J, with 5 bases between. There are 13 residues in the CDR3. The CDR3 reads CAWSLDSNQPQHF. CDR3 nucleotide sequence: TGTGCCTGGAGTTTAGATAGCAATCAGCCCCAGCATTTT.

The genes are TRBV9 and TRBJ2-1; D gene uncertain. CDR1 and CDR2 from the germline V gene are SGDLS and YYNGEE. The CDR3 has 13 residues. V dropped 0 bases and J dropped 8 bases, with 9 bases sitting between them. CDR3: CASSVDPSDEQFF. CDR3 bases: TGTGCCAGCAGCGTAGATCCGTCGGATGAGCAGTTCTTC.

This clone was recorded a few times. The chain has TRBV7-9 and TRBJ2-7; 12 bases match TRBD1. This CDR3 has 14 residues. Germline V lookup: CDR1 SEHNR, CDR2 FQNEAQ (reference sequence). J gave up 5 bases and V 4 bases, and 3 bases lay outside the gene matches. CDR3 region: CASSSGQGANEQYF. The CDR3 coding sequence is TGTGCCAGCAGCTCGGGACAGGGGGCGAACGAGCAGTACTTC.

CDR3 DNA sequence: TGTGCCATCGAGGGGACAAAGGGCGGGGATACGCAGTATTTT. Its translation: CAIEGTKGGDTQYF. The V gene is TRBV6-5, the J gene TRBJ2-3; the D gene is possibly TRBD1 (6 bases). This CDR3 has 14 amino acids. Per the germline V gene, CDR1 is MNHEY and CDR2 is SVGAGI. The V end was cut by 10 bases, the J end by 6 bases, with 20 bases between.

The chain has TRBV7-3 and TRBJ1-3, with 7 nucleotides matching TRBD1. Germline V gives CDR1 SGHTA, CDR2 FQGTGA. This CDR3 is 14 amino acids long. V lost 6 bases, J lost 3 bases, and 5 bases stayed unmatched. In nucleotides, the CDR3 is TGTGCCAGCAGGTCAGGGGGAAATGGAAACACCATATATTTT. Translated: CASRSGGNGNTIYF.

This clone was seen a handful of times. This rearrangement joins TRBV9 to TRBJ2-5; 10 nucleotides match TRBD2. CDR1 is SGDLS, CDR2 YYNGEE, per germline. This CDR3 has 15 amino acids. Losses at the gene ends were 4 bases for V and 7 bases for J; bases not matched to a gene: 10. CDR3 loop: CASSLTPSGGGTQYF. CDR3 coding DNA: TGTGCCAGCAGCCTAACCCCTAGCGGGGGCGGGACCCAGTACTTC.

The chain recombines TRBV19 with TRBJ1-1, with TRBD1 as a possible D gene (5 bases). Germline V gives CDR1 LNHDA, CDR2 SQIVND (reference sequence). Trimming took off 6 bases at V and 3 bases at J, with 23 bases between the two ends. This CDR3 is 17 amino acids long. CDR3 sequence (DNA): TGTGCCAGTAGCCTGGAGGGGCGCGCAGGAGACTACACTGAAGCTTTCTTT. Translated, it gives CASSLEGRAGDYTEAFF.

This chain connects TRBV9 to TRBJ2-3, with 8 bases that match TRBD1. This CDR3 contains 14 residues. The V and J ends lost 4 bases and 4 bases, in that order; junction bases with no gene match: 5. Germline CDR1 reads SGDLS; CDR2 reads YYNGEE. This chain's CDR3 is CASSLQGVSDTQYF. CDR3 bases: TGTGCCAGCAGCCTACAGGGGGTCTCAGATACGCAGTATTTT.

Only a few counts were recorded for this clone. V is TRBV11-1 and J is TRBJ1-3; D ambiguous. The CDR3 length is 14 residues. Germline loops: CDR1 SGHAT, CDR2 FQDESV (reference sequence). V was pared by 4 bases and J by 1 base, with 8 bases between. In DNA form, the CDR3 reads TGTGCCAGCAGCTCGGGAGTTTCTGGAAACACCATATATTTT. Its translation: CASSSGVSGNTIYF.

This clone was seen more than once but under ten times. The chain combines TRBV14 with TRBJ1-2; unclear D gene. The germline gives CDR1 SGHDN, CDR2 FVKESK. Trimming removed 4 bases at V and 7 bases at J, with 16 bases between. CDR3 size: 14 residues. The chain's CDR3 is CASSRAGSVGGYTF. The CDR3 DNA is TGTGCCAGCAGCCGGGCCGGGTCCGTGGGTGGCTACACCTTC.